These T cell receptor beta chains were read from a single sample in a study of T cells expressing NK-cell markers. One entry per CDR3 protein, without DNA, is what TCRdb gives after re-calling the 5' RACE reads. This repertoire comprises 400,000 or so distinct CDR3 sequences; its ten largest clones make up around 10%. Sample: blood T cells: a sorted CD56 or NKG2C T cell subset, CD4+ or CD8+ T cells, or bulk PBMC T cells (not recorded which). These receptors came from a woman aged 45-65 years in good health. Each CDR3 is given with its conserved first and last residue.

v_call,j_call,cdr3_aa
TRBV6-5,TRBJ2-1,CASSRKGQSSYNEQFF
TRBV3-1,TRBJ2-7,CASSRDRGFGEQYF
TRBV4-1,TRBJ1-2,CASSQDQTSVVYGYTF
TRBV12-3/TRBV12-4,TRBJ2-1,CASSLPHSNEQFF
TRBV10-3,TRBJ1-3,CAISENPTGRVRDTIYF
TRBV28,TRBJ1-3,CASRTTGNTIYF
TRBV4-1,TRBJ2-1,CASSQDSLAGKESFNEQFF
TRBV20-1,TRBJ1-5,CSAPEGGSGVSNQPQHF
TRBV27,TRBJ2-1,CASRWHLGNEQFF
TRBV6-2/TRBV6-3,TRBJ2-1,CASSIRPSSYNEQFF
TRBV20-1,TRBJ1-1,CSARNPNTEAFF
TRBV9,TRBJ1-2,CASSVEGVGYTF
TRBV6-1,TRBJ1-1,CASSEPGAGTEAFF
TRBV7-9,TRBJ2-1,CASSHREFGYNEQFF
TRBV6-5,TRBJ2-1,CASSRTSGSPYNEQFF
TRBV5-1,TRBJ1-1,CASSPFPGQGGFTEAFF
TRBV6-5,TRBJ2-2,CASSFRTSGLTGELFF
TRBV30,TRBJ2-3,CAWLKKGTDTQYF
TRBV13,TRBJ2-1,CASSSRDSNEQFF
TRBV29-1,TRBJ2-7,CSVALGSGGPYEQYF
TRBV6-5,TRBJ2-1,CASSYAASGLYNEQFF
TRBV4-1,TRBJ2-1,CASSQIGVAGGSDEQFF
TRBV28,TRBJ2-1,CASSGSGSRYNEQFF
TRBV10-3,TRBJ1-5,CAISEYKGGQPQHF
TRBV3-1,TRBJ1-6,CASSRGADNSPLHF
TRBV12-5,TRBJ2-1,CASGLAEGAYNEQFF